This TCR beta chain was found in a study of cytomegalovirus exposure and HLA in healthy donors. Findings and limits, study-wide: Later analysis found that TCR beta chains associated with HLA were more clonally expanded than other, equally common chains. Most CMV-associated TCR beta chains were later found to appear HLA-restricted.

CDR1 SGHTA and CDR2 FQGNSA come from the germline V gene. Trimming pared 1 base from V and 2 bases from J, leaving 12 bases between. CDR3 length: 15 residues. In the case of this clone: No antigen is known for it.

PCR involved 60 Vbeta and 13 Jbeta primers. As originally analysed: Counted up in a later analysis, unique TCR beta chains came to about 80 million, with around 10 million shared. Sequenced by immunoSEQ multiplex PCR; TCRdb stores in-frame clones only, minus some. V and J calls plus clone size are reproduced from that table; the DNA served to infer D and trimming. The sample shows around 75,000 clones, 75% to 85% of them seen only once. The sample was PBMCs. The source of this sequence is a man aged 35-49 years in good health and CMV-seronegative. The rearrangement links TRBV7-2 to TRBJ2-7; D possibly corresponds to TRBD2 (5 bases). CDR3 region: CASSLVRGPTYEQYF. CDR3 bases: TGTGCCAGCAGCTTAGTTCGGGGTCCGACCTACGAGCAGTACTTC.